Listed below are T cell receptor beta chains from one sample, sequenced in a study of T cell responses to AZD1222 COVID-19 vaccine. Sequencing used immunoSEQ multiplex PCR; TCRdb keeps in-frame clones, though not all of them. Of 120,000 to 150,000 clones in the sample, 85% to 95% were seen once. Source: peripheral blood, taken on day 0 of MenACWY control vaccination. The source of these receptors is an adult in good health. The CDR3 runs from the conserved cysteine through the conserved F or W. Each record gives: V gene, J gene, CDR3 protein.

>TRBV4-1|TRBJ2-3
CASSQHGASGRGDTQYF
>TRBV4-1|TRBJ1-5
CASSQVRASNQPQHF
>TRBV6-5|TRBJ1-2
CASTPTHFGYGYTF
>TRBV5-4|TRBJ1-1
CASSLRGGTEAFF
>TRBV7-9|TRBJ1-2
CASSLDGTGDGGYTF
>TRBV30|TRBJ2-1
CAWSHGLAEDNEQFF
>TRBV6-6|TRBJ1-6
CASSYSGNSPLHF
>TRBV29-1|TRBJ2-5
CSVEDRTGGETQYF
>TRBV4-3|TRBJ2-7
CASSLWTGSYEQYF
>TRBV6-2/TRBV6-3|TRBJ1-1
CASSYRVGGTEAFF
>TRBV7-9|TRBJ2-1
CARGTAGNEQFF
>TRBV27|TRBJ1-1
CASSLSMGGKLLPTEAFF
>TRBV28|TRBJ2-7
CASSPWDGDAYEQYF
>TRBV6-5|TRBJ2-7
CASRTTLFYEQYF
>TRBV19|TRBJ2-1
CASSSGLAALSSYNEQFF
>TRBV11-2|TRBJ2-1
CASSLIYGGRRNEQFF
>TRBV12-3/TRBV12-4|TRBJ1-5
CASSLPLRPQHF
>TRBV30|TRBJ1-2
CAWSEGHDGYTF
>TRBV27|TRBJ1-2
CASRPRTLHPYGYTF
>TRBV27|TRBJ2-7
CASSLVQGAYEQYF
>TRBV19|TRBJ2-7
CASSTPGQTYEQYF
>TRBV28|TRBJ2-7
CASSSPRESTYEQYF
>TRBV28|TRBJ1-2
CASSRRRVGYTF
>TRBV7-2|TRBJ2-7
CATLVAGAAEQYF
>TRBV4-3|TRBJ1-1
CASSQDMFAGEAFF
>TRBV30|TRBJ1-1
CAWSRDGMNTEAFF
>TRBV5-1|TRBJ1-1
CASSLEGPNTEAFF
>TRBV29-1|TRBJ2-1
CSVEDAPGLGTYNEQFF
>TRBV28|TRBJ2-3
CASRTTQGSVLAGVVVTDTQYF